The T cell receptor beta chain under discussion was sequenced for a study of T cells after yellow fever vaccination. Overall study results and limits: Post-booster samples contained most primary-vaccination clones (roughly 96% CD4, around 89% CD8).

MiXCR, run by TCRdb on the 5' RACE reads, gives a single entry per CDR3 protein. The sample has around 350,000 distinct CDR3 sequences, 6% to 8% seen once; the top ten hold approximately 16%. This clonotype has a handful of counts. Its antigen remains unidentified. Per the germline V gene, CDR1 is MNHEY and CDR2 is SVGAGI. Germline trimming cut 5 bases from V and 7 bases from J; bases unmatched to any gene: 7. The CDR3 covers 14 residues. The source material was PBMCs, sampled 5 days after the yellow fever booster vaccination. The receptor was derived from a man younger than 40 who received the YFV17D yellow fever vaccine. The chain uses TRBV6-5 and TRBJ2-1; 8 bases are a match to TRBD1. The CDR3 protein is CASSNNRGKNEQFF. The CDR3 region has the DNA TGTGCCAGCAGTAACAACAGGGGGAAGAATGAGCAGTTCTTC.